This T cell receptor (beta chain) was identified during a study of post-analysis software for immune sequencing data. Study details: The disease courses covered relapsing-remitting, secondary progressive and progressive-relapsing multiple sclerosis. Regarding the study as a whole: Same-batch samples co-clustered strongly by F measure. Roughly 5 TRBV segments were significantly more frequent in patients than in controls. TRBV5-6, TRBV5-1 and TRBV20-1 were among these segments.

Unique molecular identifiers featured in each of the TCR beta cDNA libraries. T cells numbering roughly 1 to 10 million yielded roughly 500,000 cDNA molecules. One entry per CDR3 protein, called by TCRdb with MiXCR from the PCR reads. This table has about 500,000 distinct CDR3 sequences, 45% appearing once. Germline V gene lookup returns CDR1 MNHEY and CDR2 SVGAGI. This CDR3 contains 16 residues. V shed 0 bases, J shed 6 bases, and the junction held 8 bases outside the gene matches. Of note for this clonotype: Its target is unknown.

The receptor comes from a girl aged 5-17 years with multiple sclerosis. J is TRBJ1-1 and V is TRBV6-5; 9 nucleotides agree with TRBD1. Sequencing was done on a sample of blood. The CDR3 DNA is TGTGCCAGCAGTTACTCGAGAGGGACAGGGATCCCTGAAGCTTTCTTT. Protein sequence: CASSYSRGTGIPEAFF.